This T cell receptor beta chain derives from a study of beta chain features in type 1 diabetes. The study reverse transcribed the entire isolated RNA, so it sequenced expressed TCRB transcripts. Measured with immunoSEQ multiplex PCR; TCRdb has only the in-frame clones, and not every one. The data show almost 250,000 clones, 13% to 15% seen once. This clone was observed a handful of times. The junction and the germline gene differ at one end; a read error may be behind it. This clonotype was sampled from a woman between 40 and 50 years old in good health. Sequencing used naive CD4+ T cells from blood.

The DNA for the CDR3 is TGTGCCAGCAGTTTAGCAGGCCCGCGGAGGGGCTACACCTTC. It translates to CASSLAGPRRGYTF. This chain links TRBV11-2 with TRBJ1-2; D unresolved. This CDR3 is built from 14 residues. Germline V gene data show CDR1 as SGHAT and CDR2 as FQNNGV.